The 15 T cell receptor beta chains presented below share a single source sample, sequenced in a study of blood T cell repertoires in COVID-19 (TCRdb year 2020). The method behind the library was the immunoSEQ multiplex PCR assay. Sourced from immuneACCESS, this table was stored by TCRdb with only in-frame sequences that have V and J called. A share of the clones is absent; for the studies checked, an unresolved V gene accounts for under half, and the remainder has no known explanation. This sample holds under 300,000 clones; roughly 84% were observed only once. About 1.5% of the sample belongs to the ten largest clones. Input material: peripheral blood. These receptors were taken from a woman in her thirties or forties who had recovered from COVID-19.

The CDR3 is CASSAQGEETQYF. The CDR3 nucleotides read TGTGCCAGCAGCGCCCAGGGGGAAGAGACCCAGTACTTC. The chain combines TRBV7-2 with TRBJ2-5, with 7 nucleotides matching TRBD1. CDR3 length: 13 residues. J lost 3 bases, V lost 5 bases, and 3 bases had no gene match. The V gene's germline CDR1 is SGHTA and CDR2 FQGNSA.

The sample holds a few counts of this clone. The V call is TRBV4-2, the J call TRBJ2-7; 11 bases fit TRBD2. There are 15 residues in the CDR3. The V gene's germline CDR1 is LGHNA and CDR2 YNFKEQ. With V trimmed by 1 base and J by 6 bases, 5 bases remained unmatched. The CDR3 loop reads CASSQGSGGAPEQYF. DNA of the CDR3: TGTGCCAGCAGCCAAGGTAGCGGGGGGGCCCCCGAGCAGTACTTC.

This clone has more than one count but fewer than ten. V gene TRBV7-2 combines with J gene TRBJ2-2; 8 bases agree with TRBD1. J gave up 4 bases and V 5 bases, and 9 bases lay outside the gene matches. CDR3 length: 16 amino acids. Germline lookup yields CDR1 SGHTA and CDR2 FQGNSA. DNA of the CDR3: TGTGCCAGCAGCAGCGGACAGGGAGGAGTCACCGGGGAGCTGTTTTTT. It translates to CASSSGQGGVTGELFF.

The chain uses TRBV19 and TRBJ2-7; 9 bases are a match to TRBD1. After removal of 4 bases from V and 3 bases from J, the junction contained 7 bases not matched to a gene. CDR1 is LNHDA, CDR2 SQIVND, per germline (reference sequence). The CDR3 is 15 residues long. This CDR3 reads CASSTGQGPDYEQYF. In DNA form, the CDR3 reads TGTGCCAGTAGTACCGGACAGGGGCCCGACTACGAGCAGTACTTC.

The rearrangement links TRBV2 to TRBJ2-1; possibly TRBD2 for D (5 bases). Germline CDR1 is SNHLY and CDR2 is FYNNEI. V lost 6 bases, J lost 0 bases, and 12 bases lay in between. CDR3 length equals 15 residues. In DNA, the CDR3 is TGTGCCAGCAGGAGGGCTGCGAGCTCCTACAATGAGCAGTTCTTC. It specifies CASRRAASSYNEQFF.

This clone has a single count. This sequence joins TRBV19 and TRBJ2-3; D possibly corresponds to TRBD2 (5 bases). With 4 bases removed from V and 6 bases from J, the gap between germline ends came to 17 bases. This CDR3 region has 15 residues. In germline, CDR1 is LNHDA, CDR2 SQIVND (reference sequence). This chain's CDR3 is CASSTDHRGQDTQYF. CDR3 nucleotide sequence: TGTGCCAGTAGTACCGATCATCGGGGTCAGGATACGCAGTATTTT. Looking up the rest from reference TRBV19 and TRBJ2-3 gives the full variable domain: DGGITQSPKYLFRKEGQNVTLSCEQNLNHDAMYWYRQDPGQGLRLIYYSQIVNDFQKGDIAEGYSVSREKKESFPLTVTSAQKNPTAFYLCASSTDHRGQDTQYFGPGTRLTVL.

This chain links TRBV19 with TRBJ2-2; D gene ambiguous. This CDR3 spans 12 amino acids. The V gene's germline CDR1 is LNHDA and CDR2 SQIVND (reference sequence). The V end was cut by 6 bases, the J end by 6 bases, with 8 bases between. The CDR3 sequence: CASSPQSGELFF. The DNA of the CDR3 is TGTGCCAGTAGCCCCCAGTCCGGGGAGCTGTTTTTT.

V usage is TRBV12-5 and J usage is TRBJ2-6; D is perhaps TRBD2 (6 bases). Between the trimmed V and J ends, which lost 2 bases and 0 bases, there was a span of 20 bases. The CDR3 loop spans 20 amino acids. CDR1 LGHNT and CDR2 FRNRAP come from the germline V gene. CDR3 amino acids: CASGLRFVGGPYSGANVLTF. The CDR3 nucleotides are TGTGCTAGTGGTTTGAGGTTTGTCGGGGGTCCCTACTCTGGGGCCAACGTCCTGACTTTC.

The chain combines TRBV7-8 with TRBJ1-2, with D possibly TRBD1 on 6 matching bases. This CDR3 contains 17 residues. Germline V lookup: CDR1 SGHVS, CDR2 FQNEAQ. V was trimmed by 1 base and J by 2 bases, leaving 17 bases between them. CDR3 in DNA: TGTGCCAGCAGCTTAGTGATCATGCCTACAGGGAACTATGGCTACACCTTC. It encodes CASSLVIMPTGNYGYTF.

This rearrangement joins TRBV7-9 to TRBJ1-6, with TRBD1 identical over 7 bases. This CDR3 has 16 amino acids. CDR1 is SEHNR and CDR2 is FQNEAQ in the germline V gene (reference sequence). Trimming removed 1 base from V and 10 bases from J; junction bases left unmatched: 10. The CDR3 coding sequence is TGTGCCAGCAGCTTAGATACCTCGGCAGGGGGGTCACCCCTCCACTTT. Translated: CASSLDTSAGGSPLHF. The whole variable domain, filled in from reference TRBV7-9 and TRBJ1-6, reads DTGVSQNPRHKITKRGQNVTFRCDPISEHNRLYWYRQTLGQGPEFLTYFQNEAQLEKSRLLSDRFSAERPKGSFSTLEIQRTEQGDSAMYLCASSLDTSAGGSPLHFGNGTRLTVT.

This chain uses TRBV28 with TRBJ2-7; 8 nucleotides match TRBD1. The junction had 8 bases not matched to a gene; V was cut back by 5 bases and J by 2 bases. The CDR3 runs 15 residues. CDR1 and CDR2 (germline): MDHEN, SYDVKM. The chain's CDR3 is CASSTYDRGTYEQYF. CDR3 in DNA: TGTGCCAGCAGTACTTACGACAGGGGCACCTACGAGCAGTACTTC.

J is TRBJ1-1 and V is TRBV7-9; 8 bases are a match to TRBD1. V was clipped by 3 bases and J by 4 bases; unmatched bases: 1. The germline V gene encodes CDR1 SEHNR and CDR2 FQNEAQ (reference sequence). The CDR3 contains 13 residues. In DNA, the CDR3 is TGTGCCAGCAGCTTCCAGGGGGCCACTGAAGCTTTCTTT. This translates into CASSFQGATEAFF.

This sequence joins TRBV5-6 and TRBJ1-6, with D tentatively TRBD1 (5 bases). From germline, CDR1 is SGHDT and CDR2 YYEEEE. This CDR3 is 14 amino acids long. V shed 4 bases and J shed 8 bases, with 13 bases lying between them. The CDR3 DNA reads TGTGCCAGCAGCCCAGGGTTCTCGGATTCACCCCTCCACTTT. Translating it yields CASSPGFSDSPLHF. The variable domain in full, completed from reference TRBV5-6 and TRBJ1-6, reads DAGVTQSPTHLIKTRGQQVTLRCSPKSGHDTVSWYQQALGQGPQFIFQYYEEEERQRGNFPDRFSGHQFPNYSSELNVNALLLGDSALYLCASSPGFSDSPLHFGNGTRLTVT.

The chain has TRBV11-2 and TRBJ1-1, with D possibly matching TRBD1 (5 bases). Germline assignment: CDR1 SGHAT and CDR2 FQNNGV. Trimming removed 1 base from V and 4 bases from J, with 7 bases in between. The length of the CDR3 is 13 residues. The CDR3 nucleotides read TGTGCCAGCAGCTTAGGCGGGGCCACTGAAGCTTTCTTT. Its translation is CASSLGGATEAFF. Full variable domain (missing parts from reference TRBV11-2 and TRBJ1-1): EAGVAQSPRYKIIEKRQSVAFWCNPISGHATLYWYQQILGQGPKLLIQFQNNGVVDDSQLPKDRFSAERLKGVDSTLKIQPAKLEDSAVYLCASSLGGATEAFFGQGTRLTVV.

This clone appeared a few times. The chain links TRBV19 to TRBJ2-7; D may be TRBD1 (6 bases). The CDR3 is 14 residues long. Germline assignment: CDR1 LNHDA and CDR2 SQIVND (reference sequence). Trimming removed 2 bases from V and 4 bases from J, with 12 bases in between. The CDR3 DNA reads TGTGCCAGTAGTATATCGACAGGATCATACGAGCAGTACTTC. Translated: CASSISTGSYEQYF.